Following are 21 T cell receptor beta chains from one sample sequenced in a study of metastatic and nonmetastatic thyroid tumors. Patients were all untreated before their thyroid surgery. TCRdb re-clonotyped the PCR reads through MiXCR. The table shows some 45,000 clones, with 12% occurring only once. The sequencing input was blood. These receptor sequences come from a male donor with papillary thyroid cancer or a benign thyroid nodule (not recorded which). Some clones in this sample may be carry-over from other donors' samples.

In this sample, this clone turned up many times. The chain is built from TRBV27 and TRBJ2-1, with 7 bases matching TRBD1. V shed 3 bases and J 4 bases; nucleotides not matched to a gene: 3. This CDR3 region has 14 residues. Germline CDR1 and CDR2: MNHEY and SMNVEV (reference sequence). CDR3 amino acids: CASSLRGLYNEQFF. CDR3 nucleotides: TGTGCCAGCAGTTTGAGGGGGCTGTACAATGAGCAGTTCTTC.

The J gene is TRBJ2-1, the V gene TRBV4-3, with TRBD1 as a possible D gene (6 bases). Germline CDR1 LGHNA, CDR2 YSLEER. This CDR3 has 14 amino acids. V was cut by 1 base and J by 4 bases, with 8 bases left in between. For the CDR3, the DNA is TGCGCCAGCAGCCAAGTGGGGACATACAATGAGCAGTTCTTC. Translation gives CASSQVGTYNEQFF.

This clone was observed at least ten times. The J gene is TRBJ1-5, the V gene TRBV6-1; the D is unclear. Trimming took off 2 bases at V and 0 bases at J, with 17 bases between the two ends. Germline V lookup: CDR1 MNHNS, CDR2 SASEGT. The length of the CDR3 is 18 residues. CDR3 bases: TGTGCCAGCAGTGAACGCGGGCGTTGGGAAAATAGCAATCAGCCCCAGCATTTT. It translates to CASSERGRWENSNQPQHF.

This clone was observed many times. The chain uses TRBV6-2 or TRBV6-3 and TRBJ2-3; a possible D gene is TRBD2 (6 bases). This CDR3 spans 16 amino acids. Germline values: CDR1 MNHEY, CDR2 SVGEGT. V lost 2 bases, J lost 6 bases, and 18 bases lay in between. The CDR3 DNA reads as TGTGCCAGCAGTTACGGCCGCGGGGTTTTTGGGGATACGCAGTATTTT. It is translated as CASSYGRGVFGDTQYF.

This clone was found many times. This chain links TRBV11-2 with TRBJ2-7; TRBD2 matches at 7 bases. The CDR3 is 14 amino acids. With 2 bases clipped from V and 4 bases from J, the junction kept 5 bases outside the gene matches. The germline V gene encodes CDR1 SGHAT and CDR2 FQNNGV. The CDR3 DNA follows: TGTGCCAGCAGCTTACAGCGGGATTCGTACGAGCAGTACTTC. Protein product: CASSLQRDSYEQYF.

In its sample, this clone was seen many times. This chain joins TRBV6-2 or TRBV6-3 and TRBJ2-5; D is unresolved. The V end was cut by 6 bases, the J end by 4 bases, with 12 bases between. The CDR3 extends over 13 amino acids. Looked up from germline, CDR1 is MNHEY and CDR2 is SVGEGT. CDR3 protein: CASRQSIRETQYF. Here the CDR3 DNA reads TGTGCCAGCAGGCAGTCGATTCGAGAGACCCAGTACTTC.

This clone was picked up many times. The chain carries TRBV27 and TRBJ2-1, with D unresolved. V was shortened by 5 bases and J by 0 bases, with 14 bases between the two germline ends. The CDR3 covers 16 residues. Germline V CDR1 and CDR2: MNHEY, SMNVEV (reference sequence). CDR3 in DNA: TGTGCCAGCAGTCTATACAGCTTGAGCTCCTACAATGAGCAGTTCTTC. This encodes CASSLYSLSSYNEQFF.

This clone came up many times. CDR3 residues: CATSDPGTSGSYEQYF. CDR3 sequence (DNA): TGTGCCACCAGTGATCCGGGGACTAGCGGTTCCTACGAGCAGTACTTC. This chain connects TRBV24-1 to TRBJ2-7; TRBD2 matches 11 bases. The junction had 4 bases not matched to a gene; V was cut back by 3 bases and J by 1 base. Germline CDR1 and CDR2: KGHDR and SFDVKD. This CDR3 contains 16 residues.

This clone was counted ten times or more. The chain links TRBV7-8 to TRBJ1-4; D is uncertain. CDR1 and CDR2 from the germline V gene are SGHVS and FQNEAQ. The CDR3 loop spans 14 amino acids. The germline V and J ends were trimmed by 4 bases and 10 bases, with 16 bases remaining between them. This CDR3 is CASSSPGFVGKLFF. Written as DNA, the CDR3 is TGTGCCAGCAGCTCCCCGGGGTTCGTAGGAAAACTGTTTTTT.

This clone was counted ten times or more. The chain has TRBV5-5 and TRBJ2-7, with 11 bases that match TRBD2. Germline assignment: CDR1 SGHKS and CDR2 YYEKEE (reference sequence). The CDR3 runs to 16 residues. V lost 2 bases to trimming and J lost 4 bases; unmatched junction nucleotides: 8. CDR3: CASSLLSGRAGYEQYF. The CDR3 DNA reads TGTGCCAGCAGCTTACTTAGCGGGAGGGCCGGGTACGAGCAGTACTTC.

With regard to this clone: The conserved phenylalanine or tryptophan is not found at the CDR3 terminus, so this likely reflects a read error. The chain has TRBV5-4 and TRBJ2-5; TRBD1 might be the D (6 bases). Germline CDR1 reads SGHNT; CDR2 reads YYREEE (reference sequence). The CDR3 covers 12 residues. Trimming cost V 6 bases and J 9 bases, with 15 bases left between them. DNA of the CDR3: TGTGCCAGCACCGACTCAGGGGAGCCCCAGTACTAC. Translation gives CASTDSGEPQYY.

CDR3 coding DNA: TGTGCCAGCAGTTCCCCCCGGGCTAGCGGGGTCAGGGCCACCTACAATGAGCAGTTCTTC. Translating it yields CASSSPRASGVRATYNEQFF. The gene calls are TRBV6-6 and TRBJ2-1; 9 bases map to TRBD2. Trimming at V came to 4 bases and at J to 2 bases, leaving 18 bases not matched to a gene. Germline V lookup: CDR1 MNHNY, CDR2 SVGAGI (reference sequence). The length of the CDR3 is 20 residues.

The chain is built from TRBV5-4 and TRBJ2-7, with TRBD2 matching 11 bases. The trim removed 0 bases at V and 6 bases at J, leaving 8 bases unmatched. The CDR3 totals 16 residues. Germline V CDR1 and CDR2: SGHNT, YYREEE (reference sequence). Written as DNA, the CDR3 is TGTGCCAGCAGCTTGGAGCTAGCGGGAGGTTCGTCCGAGCAGTACTTC. This codes for CASSLELAGGSSEQYF.

With respect to this clone: This may be a read error, as it is one base from a much larger clone. The V gene is TRBV4-3, the J gene TRBJ2-7, with 8 positions matching TRBD2. The ends lost 2 bases at V and 7 bases at J; junction bases unmatched: 10. Germline values: CDR1 LGHNA, CDR2 YSLEER. The CDR3 sequence is 15 residues long. CDR3 region: CASSQLAGLGGEQYF. Written as DNA, the CDR3 is TGCGCCAGCAGCCAACTAGCGGGCCTCGGGGGGGAGCAGTACTTC.

This clone has at least ten counts. V usage is TRBV28 and J usage is TRBJ2-5; D may be TRBD2 (5 bases). CDR1 is MDHEN, CDR2 SYDVKM, per germline. This CDR3 is 15 amino acids long. V was pared by 7 bases and J by 5 bases, with 20 bases between. In DNA, the CDR3 is TGTGCCAGCACACCCCTAGGGAGTCAAAGTGAGACCCAGTACTTC. As protein: CASTPLGSQSETQYF.

J is TRBJ2-3 and V is TRBV10-1; D remains ambiguous. Trimming stripped 2 bases from V and 6 bases from J, with 18 bases between. The CDR3 has 16 residues. The V gene's germline CDR1 is WNHNN and CDR2 SYGVQD (reference sequence). CDR3 DNA sequence: TGCGCCAGCAGTGAGAATGGCATGAGGAACACGGATACGCAGTATTTT. It codes for CASSENGMRNTDTQYF.

This clone has ten or more counts. The V call is TRBV20-1, the J call TRBJ2-7; 9 bases map to TRBD2. With 1 base clipped from V and 5 bases from J, the junction kept 9 bases outside the gene matches. The CDR3 contains 15 residues. Germline V gives CDR1 DFQATT, CDR2 SNEGSKA (reference sequence). This CDR3 is CSARAPSGIYHEQYF. The CDR3 nucleotides read TGCAGTGCTAGAGCGCCTAGCGGGATTTACCACGAGCAGTACTTC.

This clone has a count of ten or more. The chain is built from TRBV20-1 and TRBJ2-5; 7 bases are shared with TRBD2. In germline, CDR1 is DFQATT, CDR2 SNEGSKA (reference sequence). CDR3 length: 14 amino acids. With V trimmed by 0 bases and J by 4 bases, 5 bases remained unmatched. The CDR3 loop is CSARDARESETQYF. For the CDR3, the DNA is TGCAGTGCTAGAGATGCGCGGGAGTCAGAGACCCAGTACTTC.

In its sample, this clone was seen many times. This sequence joins TRBV20-1 and TRBJ1-1, with D possibly matching TRBD1 (6 bases). The V and J ends lost 3 bases and 5 bases respectively, with 13 bases between them. CDR1 and CDR2 from the germline V gene are DFQATT and SNEGSKA (reference sequence). The CDR3 covers 13 residues. CDR3 in amino acids: CSASPFRGTEAFF. In nucleotides, the CDR3 is TGCAGTGCTAGCCCCTTTAGGGGGACTGAAGCTTTCTTT.

This clone was found many times. The gene calls are TRBV6-5 and TRBJ2-3; D tentatively fits TRBD1 or TRBD2 (5 bases each). CDR3 length: 19 residues. V gave up 0 bases and J gave up 4 bases, with 23 bases separating them. Germline CDR1 reads MNHEY; CDR2 reads SVGAGI. CDR3 coding DNA: TGTGCCAGCAGTTACTCCCCCGGGACCGGTCCTTTCATATCAGATACGCAGTATTTT. This gives the protein CASSYSPGTGPFISDTQYF.

The chain's CDR3 is CASNFDLPYEQYF. As DNA, the CDR3 is TGTGCCAGCAATTTCGACTTACCCTACGAGCAGTACTTC. The rearrangement uses TRBV6-2 or TRBV6-3 and TRBJ2-7; D unclear. V shed 7 bases and J shed 2 bases, with 12 bases lying between them. The CDR3 consists of 13 residues. CDR1 and CDR2 (germline): MNHEY, SVGEGT.